Listed below are T cell receptor beta chains from one sample, sequenced in a study of blood T cells in healthy people across ages. TCRdb itself ran the 5' RACE reads through MiXCR, one entry per CDR3 protein. Here the sample spans hundreds of thousands of distinct CDR3 sequences, roughly 32% being singletons. Sample: blood. The receptors were sampled from a woman of 80 years or more in good health. Both conserved end residues are part of each CDR3. Fields, in order: V gene, clone size, J gene, D gene, CDR3 length, CDR3 DNA, CDR3 protein. The D gene is left open where the match is weak. Rows may omit the clone size; those that give it use once, few, many or a size class.

V: TRBV7-9
size: many
J: TRBJ2-1
D: -
length: 14
DNA: TGTGCCAGCAGCTTAGCAGGTAGCGTCGCTGAGCAGTTCTTC
CDR3: CASSLAGSVAEQFF

V: TRBV9
size: many
J: TRBJ2-5
D: TRBD2
length: 13
DNA: TGTGCCAGCAGCTCCCGGGGGGGGGAGACCCAGTACTTC
CDR3: CASSSRGGETQYF

V: TRBV13
size: -
J: TRBJ2-2
D: TRBD2
length: 18
DNA: TGTGCCAGCAGCTTGAAGCGGGGGGGCGACGCGAACACCGGGGAGCTGTTTTTT
CDR3: CASSLKRGGDANTGELFF

V: TRBV7-3
size: many
J: TRBJ2-7
D: -
length: 14
DNA: TGTGCCAGCAGCTTAAATGGGGGTTCCTACGAGCAGTACTTC
CDR3: CASSLNGGSYEQYF

V: TRBV7-8
size: -
J: TRBJ1-1
D: -
length: 15
DNA: TGTGCCAGCAGCTTAGAAGTGACGGCGAACACTGAAGCTTTCTTT
CDR3: CASSLEVTANTEAFF

V: TRBV6-5
size: -
J: TRBJ1-2
D: -
length: 16
DNA: TGTGCCACCACCGGCGGCAGGGAAGGGATTAACTATGGCTACACCTTC
CDR3: CATTGGREGINYGYTF

V: TRBV2
size: few
J: TRBJ2-3
D: -
length: 16
DNA: TGTGCCAGCAGCGAGCTCCTCCGAGGCTCCACAGATACGCAGTATTTT
CDR3: CASSELLRGSTDTQYF

V: TRBV28
size: many
J: TRBJ2-4
D: -
length: 15
DNA: TGTGCCAGCGAGGGGCAGGGGCGGATTCGGAACATTCAGTACTTC
CDR3: CASEGQGRIRNIQYF

V: TRBV12-3/TRBV12-4
size: -
J: TRBJ1-2
D: -
length: 12
DNA: TGTGCCACCGGGGGCCACTCATATGGCTACACCTTC
CDR3: CATGGHSYGYTF

V: TRBV5-1
size: many
J: TRBJ2-1
D: -
length: 16
DNA: TGCGCCAGCAGCTTGGCCCTGGGGGGACCCAGCGTAGAGCAGTTCTTC
CDR3: CASSLALGGPSVEQFF

V: TRBV6-1
size: few
J: TRBJ2-7
D: TRBD2
length: 14
DNA: TGTGCCAGCAGTGGAGGTAGCGGGAGCTACGAGCAGTACTTC
CDR3: CASSGGSGSYEQYF

V: TRBV5-1
size: many
J: TRBJ1-1
D: TRBD1
length: 19
DNA: TGCGCCAGCAGCTCCAAGTTCCCCGGGACAGGGGGCGTGGGGACTGAAGCTTTCTTT
CDR3: CASSSKFPGTGGVGTEAFF

V: TRBV3-1
size: few
J: TRBJ2-5
D: TRBD1
length: 18
DNA: TGTGCCAGCAGCCAAGAATATAGGCCGGGACAGGTAGAAGAGACCCAGTACTTC
CDR3: CASSQEYRPGQVEETQYF

V: TRBV6-5
size: -
J: TRBJ2-4
D: -
length: 11
DNA: TGTGCCAGCAGTTTACAGGGCATTCAGTACTTC
CDR3: CASSLQGIQYF

V: TRBV6-5
size: -
J: TRBJ2-5
D: -
length: 14
DNA: TGTGCCAGCAGTTACTCTGATGGTCGGGAGACCCAGTACTTC
CDR3: CASSYSDGRETQYF

V: TRBV7-2
size: many
J: TRBJ2-1
D: TRBD2
length: 16
DNA: TGTGCCAGCAGCTTGGGGGTAGCGGGGCTATACAATGAGCAGTTCTTC
CDR3: CASSLGVAGLYNEQFF

V: TRBV11-2
size: -
J: TRBJ2-1
D: TRBD1
length: 14
DNA: TGTGCCAGCAGCTTAATTGACAGGGGGAGCGAGCAGTTCTTC
CDR3: CASSLIDRGSEQFF

V: TRBV7-2
size: many
J: TRBJ2-5
D: -
length: 11
DNA: TGTGCCAGCAGCTTCACAGGGACCCAGTACTTC
CDR3: CASSFTGTQYF

V: TRBV4-3
size: many
J: TRBJ2-3
D: TRBD1
length: 15
DNA: TGCGCCAGCAGCCCCACGGGGACAGGGGCAGATACGCAGTATTTT
CDR3: CASSPTGTGADTQYF

V: TRBV20-1
size: few
J: TRBJ2-5
D: -
length: 10
DNA: TGCAGTGCTTTACAAGAGACCCAGTACTTC
CDR3: CSALQETQYF

V: TRBV7-2
size: -
J: TRBJ2-7
D: TRBD2
length: 15
DNA: TGTGCCAGCAGCTTAAGGGGCGGGGGGGCTCACGAGCAGTACTTC
CDR3: CASSLRGGGAHEQYF

V: TRBV12-3/TRBV12-4
size: many
J: TRBJ2-1
D: -
length: 15
DNA: TGTGCCAGCAGTGTTCGTAGCGACCTTCGCAATGAGCAGTTCTTC
CDR3: CASSVRSDLRNEQFF

V: TRBV7-9
size: few
J: TRBJ1-5
D: -
length: 16
DNA: TGTGCCAGCAGCTCCGCTACTCCGACAGGTGGGGGGCCCCAGCATTTT
CDR3: CASSSATPTGGGPQHF

V: TRBV4-2
size: -
J: TRBJ2-7
D: TRBD2
length: 16
DNA: TGTGCCGGCAGCCATCTCACCGGGACTAGTGACTACGAGCAGTACTTC
CDR3: CAGSHLTGTSDYEQYF

V: TRBV29-1
size: -
J: TRBJ1-2
D: -
length: 13
DNA: TGCAGCGTCGCCCCGGGTGCTAACTATGGCTACACCTTC
CDR3: CSVAPGANYGYTF

V: TRBV29-1
size: -
J: TRBJ2-3
D: -
length: 13
DNA: TGCAGCGTTGTCAGGGCCGGCACAGATACGCAGTATTTT
CDR3: CSVVRAGTDTQYF

V: TRBV29-1
size: -
J: TRBJ2-5
D: -
length: 15
DNA: TGCAGCGTTCGTTTTGCTGGGGACAACCAAGAGACCCAGTACTTC
CDR3: CSVRFAGDNQETQYF

V: TRBV19
size: -
J: TRBJ1-5
D: -
length: 13
DNA: TGTGCCAGTAGTCTCGACAGGACTCAGCCCCAGCATTTT
CDR3: CASSLDRTQPQHF

V: TRBV28
size: many
J: TRBJ1-2
D: -
length: 14
DNA: TGTGCCAGCAGTTTAATCGTCCAGGACTATGGCTACACCTTC
CDR3: CASSLIVQDYGYTF

V: TRBV2
size: many
J: TRBJ2-3
D: -
length: 12
DNA: TGTGCCAGCCGTCCGAGCACAGATACGCAGTATTTT
CDR3: CASRPSTDTQYF

V: TRBV7-6
size: few
J: TRBJ2-3
D: -
length: 18
DNA: TGTGCCAGCAGCTTAGCCGGGGCGGGGCCACTAAGCACAGATACGCAGTATTTT
CDR3: CASSLAGAGPLSTDTQYF

V: TRBV5-1
size: few
J: TRBJ1-1
D: TRBD1
length: 15
DNA: TGCGCCAGCAGCTCCCTACAGGGGGCAGGCACTGAAGCTTTCTTT
CDR3: CASSSLQGAGTEAFF

V: TRBV3-1
size: once
J: TRBJ2-3
D: TRBD2
length: 17
DNA: TGTGCCAGCAGCCAAGTTGGGAGCGGGGGGGCCACAGATGCGCAGTATTTT
CDR3: CASSQVGSGGATDAQYF

V: TRBV9
size: many
J: TRBJ2-7
D: -
length: 13
DNA: TGTGCCAGCAGCGTAGTAGCGTGGGGCGAGCAGTACTTC
CDR3: CASSVVAWGEQYF

V: TRBV7-2
size: -
J: TRBJ1-1
D: -
length: 15
DNA: TGTGCCAGCAGCCACCGAGGCCTACTGGACACTGAAGCTTTCTTT
CDR3: CASSHRGLLDTEAFF

V: TRBV6-2/TRBV6-3
size: few
J: TRBJ2-1
D: TRBD2
length: 17
DNA: TGTGCCGGCAGTTACCGGACTAGCGGGGTCAACTACAATGAGCAGTTCTTC
CDR3: CAGSYRTSGVNYNEQFF

V: TRBV7-2
size: many
J: TRBJ2-3
D: -
length: 12
DNA: TGTGCCAGCAGCACTCGTACAGATACGCAGTATTTT
CDR3: CASSTRTDTQYF

V: TRBV7-2
size: many
J: TRBJ2-5
D: -
length: 14
DNA: TGTGCCAGCAGCGAAGGGGGGGGCCGAGAGACCCAGTACTTC
CDR3: CASSEGGGRETQYF

V: TRBV15
size: -
J: TRBJ2-5
D: -
length: 14
DNA: TGTGCCACCAGCAGCAACAGGGTACAAGAGACCCAGTACTTC
CDR3: CATSSNRVQETQYF

V: TRBV3-1
size: many
J: TRBJ2-1
D: TRBD1
length: 16
DNA: TGTGCCAGCAGCCAAGAGAGAAGGGGGCTCTACAATGAGCAGTTCTTC
CDR3: CASSQERRGLYNEQFF

V: TRBV2
size: few
J: TRBJ2-7
D: -
length: 15
DNA: TGTGCCAGCAGTGCGCGGGGGCTCTCCTACAATGAGCAGTACTTC
CDR3: CASSARGLSYNEQYF

V: TRBV28
size: few
J: TRBJ2-3
D: TRBD2
length: 15
DNA: TGTGCCAGCAGCGGAACCGGGACTAGAAAAGCTACGCAGTATTTT
CDR3: CASSGTGTRKATQYF

V: TRBV21-1
size: few
J: TRBJ2-5
D: -
length: 23
DNA: TGTGCCAGCAGCAAAGTGCTGGATCAAACGAAAAGTAGGACAGGAGAACCGCAAGAGACCCAGTACTTC
CDR3: CASSKVLDQTKSRTGEPQETQYF